The 28 T cell receptor beta chains below were found in one sample sequenced in a study of beta chain features in type 1 diabetes. The entirety of the isolated RNA underwent reverse transcription, so expressed TCRB transcripts were sequenced. The table came from immunoSEQ multiplex PCR; TCRdb's copy has only in-frame clones and leaves some out. The table shows about 350,000 clones, with less than 20% occurring only once. Sequencing was carried out using naive CD4+ T cells from blood. These receptor sequences come from a young woman in good health.

The chain combines TRBV6-6 with TRBJ2-1, with 7 nucleotides matching TRBD2. This CDR3 has 16 residues. CDR1 MNHNY and CDR2 SVGAGI come from the germline V gene (reference sequence). V dropped 5 bases and J dropped 2; count of bases not matched to a gene: 9. CDR3 in DNA: TGTGCCAGCAGTCCGGTGGCGGGAGCTACCTACAATGAGCAGTTCTTC. Protein sequence: CASSPVAGATYNEQFF.

This clone has a handful of counts. The gene calls are TRBV21-1 and TRBJ2-4; TRBD2, as called in the table, went unchecked against the DNA. TRBV21-1 is recorded as a pseudogene. This CDR3 region has 12 residues. CDR3 nucleotide sequence: TGTGCCAGCAGCAAAGGAGGATGCGCGTCATACTTC. This sequence encodes CASSKGGCASYF.

This clone was observed a few times. V gene TRBV30 combines with J gene TRBJ2-5; maybe TRBD1 (6 bases). Trimming pared 5 bases from V and 2 bases from J, leaving 12 bases between. The CDR3 totals 13 residues. Per the germline V gene, CDR1 is GTSNPN and CDR2 is SVGIG (reference sequence). CDR3 amino acids: CAWAQGNQETQYF. The CDR3 DNA sequence: TGTGCCTGGGCACAGGGAAATCAAGAGACCCAGTACTTC.

A few counts support this clone. V usage is TRBV4-2 and J usage is TRBJ2-4; 8 positions match TRBD1. J gave up 3 bases and V 3 bases, and 1 base lay outside the gene matches. The CDR3 spans 14 residues. The V gene's germline CDR1 is LGHNA and CDR2 YNFKEQ. This CDR3 is CASSQDRDKNIQYF. DNA of the CDR3: TGTGCCAGCAGCCAGGACAGGGACAAAAACATTCAGTACTTC.

This chain connects TRBV9 to TRBJ2-1; D is uncertain. From germline, CDR1 is SGDLS and CDR2 YYNGEE. This CDR3 is 13 amino acids long. V lost 0 bases, J lost 10 bases, and 11 bases lay in between. The CDR3 nucleotides are TGTGCCAGCAGCGTAGACAACTGGCGGGAGCAGTTCTTC. Protein product: CASSVDNWREQFF.

This chain links TRBV18 with TRBJ2-7; the match to TRBD1 covers 9 bases. The junction had 5 bases not matched to a gene; V was cut back by 2 bases and J by 6 bases. The CDR3 runs to 14 residues. Germline CDR1 reads KGHSH; CDR2 reads LQKENI. The CDR3: CASSPMGTGTEQYF. CDR3 bases: TGTGCCAGCTCACCAATGGGGACAGGGACCGAGCAGTACTTC.

V usage is TRBV5-4 and J usage is TRBJ2-5; 8 nucleotides line up with TRBD2. Germline-derived CDR1 and CDR2 are SGHNT and YYREEE (reference sequence). The CDR3 is made up of 14 amino acids. V gave up 4 bases and J gave up 5 bases; unmatched junction bases: 7. DNA of the CDR3: TGTGCCAGCAGCCCAGGACTAGCTCAGGAGACCCAGTACTTC. It encodes CASSPGLAQETQYF.

V and J are TRBV14 and TRBJ2-2; D not certain. This CDR3 contains 14 residues. V lost 6 bases and J 4 bases, leaving 12 bases between the germline ends. Germline values: CDR1 SGHDN, CDR2 FVKESK. The CDR3 loop reads CASRQRHLTGELFF. The DNA for the CDR3 is TGTGCCAGCAGGCAACGACATCTCACCGGGGAGCTGTTTTTT.

This clone appeared a few times. The chain recombines TRBV6-1 with TRBJ2-5; 8 nucleotides align to TRBD1. The germline gives CDR1 MNHNS, CDR2 SASEGT. Trimming took 6 bases from V and 4 from J; bases not matched to a gene: 7. This CDR3 comprises 14 residues. The CDR3: CASRLWTGLETQYF. CDR3 nucleotide sequence: TGTGCCAGCAGACTGTGGACAGGGCTAGAGACCCAGTACTTC.

The CDR3 region is CASSTDRATDTQYF. DNA for the CDR3: TGTGCCAGCAGCACTGACAGGGCGACAGATACGCAGTATTTT. The rearrangement links TRBV11-2 to TRBJ2-3; 7 bases agree with TRBD1. V trimming: 5 bases; J trimming: 3 bases; junction bases outside the gene matches: 5. Per germline, CDR1 SGHAT and CDR2 FQNNGV. The CDR3 contains 14 residues.

This clone was recorded a few times. The rearrangement uses TRBV2 and TRBJ2-3, with D possibly being TRBD2 (6 bases). In germline, CDR1 is SNHLY, CDR2 FYNNEI. The CDR3 has 14 residues. V lost 7 bases and J lost 5, with 16 bases in between. The CDR3 sequence is CASTLRGTGDTQYF. The CDR3, as DNA: TGTGCCAGCACGTTACGGGGGACGGGAGATACGCAGTATTTT.

As for this clone: Different DNA sequences within this sample yield the same CDR3. The chain employs TRBV7-9 and TRBJ2-7, with TRBD1 matching 9 bases. The ends lost 5 bases at V and 7 bases at J; junction bases unmatched: 6. The germline gives CDR1 SEHNR, CDR2 FQNEAQ (reference sequence). The CDR3 is 13 residues long. DNA for the CDR3: TGTGCCAGCAGCCGGGACAGGGTCGGTGAGCAGTACTTC. Protein: CASSRDRVGEQYF.

The CDR3 reads CATSRGLAGSEQYF. CDR3 in DNA: TGTGCCACCAGCAGGGGACTAGCGGGGTCCGAGCAGTACTTC. The rearrangement uses TRBV15 and TRBJ2-7; TRBD2 agrees at 13 bases. CDR3 size: 14 residues. CDR1 and CDR2 from the germline V gene are LNHNV and YYDKDF (reference sequence). Trimming cost V 3 bases and J 6 bases; bases outside gene matches: 2. Complete variable domain (other parts from reference TRBV15 and TRBJ2-7): DAMVIQNPRYQVTQFGKPVTLSCSQTLNHNVMYWYQQKSSQAPKLLFHYYDKDFNNEADTPDNFQSRRPNTSFCFLDIRSPGLGDTAMYLCATSRGLAGSEQYFGPGTRLTVT.

This clone was found a few times. The V and J genes are TRBV10-3 and TRBJ2-5, with D possibly matching TRBD2 (7 bases). The CDR3 is 12 amino acids. Germline CDR1 is ENHRY and CDR2 is SYGVKD. This CDR3 is CAMGGAEETQYF. CDR3 DNA sequence: TGTGCTATGGGGGGGGCTGAGGAGACCCAGTACTTC.

This clone was seen only a few times. This rearrangement joins TRBV5-1 to TRBJ2-3; TRBD1 aligns across 9 bases. Per the germline V gene, CDR1 is SGHRS and CDR2 is YFSETQ. The CDR3 has 15 amino acids. V lost 0 bases to trimming and J lost 2 bases; unmatched junction nucleotides: 1. The CDR3 DNA follows: TGCGCCAGCAGCTTGGGGGACAGGGACACAGATACGCAGTATTTT. This codes for CASSLGDRDTDTQYF.

This chain links TRBV18 with TRBJ2-7, with TRBD1 identical over 10 bases. Germline lookup yields CDR1 KGHSH and CDR2 LQKENI. J lost 2 bases, V lost 6 bases, and 4 bases had no gene match. The length of the CDR3 is 14 residues. CDR3 residues: CASSPGTGAYEQYF. The CDR3 DNA reads as TGTGCCAGCTCTCCCGGGACAGGGGCCTACGAGCAGTACTTC.

The rearrangement joins TRBV7-9 to TRBJ1-2; perhaps TRBD1 as D (6 bases). CDR3 length: 15 amino acids. V lost 8 bases to trimming and J lost 7 bases, with 23 bases between them. Germline V gene data show CDR1 as SEHNR and CDR2 as FQNEAQ (reference sequence). Written as DNA, the CDR3 is TGTGCCAGCTCTCCCCCCGGACAGTACACCTCTGGCTACACCTTC. It translates to CASSPPGQYTSGYTF.

V and J are TRBV5-1 and TRBJ2-3; 7 positions match TRBD2. With 5 bases clipped from V and 3 bases from J, the junction kept 9 bases outside the gene matches. From germline, CDR1 is SGHRS and CDR2 YFSETQ. The CDR3 has 15 residues. The CDR3 region is CASSPGREGTDTQYF. The CDR3 DNA is TGCGCCAGCAGTCCCGGCAGGGAGGGGACAGATACGCAGTATTTT. The entire variable domain, with the rest obtained from reference TRBV5-1 and TRBJ2-3, is as follows: KAGVTQTPRYLIKTRGQQVTLSCSPISGHRSVSWYQQTPGQGLQFLFEYFSETQRNKGNFPGRFSGRQFSNSRSEMNVSTLELGDSALYLCASSPGREGTDTQYFGPGTRLTVL.

V usage is TRBV2 and J usage is TRBJ2-4, with a weak D call TRBD1 (5 bases). V was pared by 6 bases and J by 4 bases, with 10 bases between. From germline, CDR1 is SNHLY and CDR2 FYNNEI. The CDR3 is 13 residues long. CDR3 in amino acids: CASSGAGKNIQYF. The CDR3 DNA is TGTGCCAGCAGCGGCGCAGGGAAAAACATTCAGTACTTC.

This clone was observed a handful of times. The chain is built from TRBV29-1 and TRBJ2-3; tentative D call: TRBD1 (6 bases). Germline values: CDR1 SQVTM, CDR2 ANQGSEA. The V gene lost 3 bases and the J gene lost 3 bases, with 7 bases spanning the gap. The CDR3 has 12 amino acids. CDR3 sequence reads: CSVDRGTDTQYF. The CDR3 nucleotides are TGCAGCGTTGACAGGGGTACAGATACGCAGTATTTT.

This clone appeared a few times. The chain employs TRBV5-6 and TRBJ2-7; weak D call: TRBD1 (5 bases). Germline V gene lookup returns CDR1 SGHDT and CDR2 YYEEEE. The CDR3 is made up of 12 amino acids. The germline V and J ends were trimmed by 6 bases and 1 base, with 8 bases remaining between them. The CDR3 region has the DNA TGTGCCAGCAACAGGTTTTCCTACGAGCAGTACTTC. Translating it yields CASNRFSYEQYF.

This clone was observed a few times. Distinct nucleotide sequences in the sample also encode this CDR3. The chain recombines TRBV30 with TRBJ2-7, with 7 bases matching TRBD1. CDR1 and CDR2 from the germline V gene are GTSNPN and SVGIG (reference sequence). Unmatched junction bases numbered 1, after V lost 5 bases and J lost 0 bases. CDR3 length: 12 residues. CDR3 sequence reads: CAWGDSSYEQYF. CDR3 sequence (DNA): TGTGCCTGGGGGGACAGCTCCTACGAGCAGTACTTC. Full variable domain (missing parts from reference TRBV30 and TRBJ2-7): SQTIHQWPATLVQPVGSPLSLECTVEGTSNPNLYWYRQAAGRGLQLLFYSVGIGQISSEVPQNLSASRPQDRQFILSSKKLLLSDSGFYLCAWGDSSYEQYFGPGTRLTVT.

The chain carries TRBV7-3 and TRBJ2-5, with a tentative D call TRBD2 (7 bases). Germline CDR1 and CDR2: SGHTA and FQGTGA. V shed 5 bases and J shed 5 bases, with 15 bases lying between them. This CDR3 contains 14 residues. CDR3 region: CASSRSGGRETQYF. DNA of the CDR3: TGTGCCAGCAGCAGATCCGGGGGGCGGGAGACCCAGTACTTC.

The DNA of the CDR3 is TGTGCCATCAGCCAACGTCAGGGGGCTAGCACTGAAGCTTTCTTT. Translating it yields CAISQRQGASTEAFF. The rearrangement uses TRBV10-3 and TRBJ1-1; TRBD1 aligns across 8 bases. Trimming removed 6 bases from V and 4 bases from J; junction bases left unmatched: 10. Germline CDR1 reads ENHRY; CDR2 reads SYGVKD. The CDR3 extends over 15 amino acids.

The chain combines TRBV5-4 with TRBJ2-7, with D perhaps TRBD1 (5 bases). Trimming shortened V by 0 bases and J by 2 bases, and 9 bases separated the two germline ends. This CDR3 is 14 amino acids long. The germline V gene encodes CDR1 SGHNT and CDR2 YYREEE (reference sequence). The CDR3 nucleotides read TGTGCCAGCAGCTTGGGCGCAGGGCCCTACGAGCAGTACTTC. Encoded protein: CASSLGAGPYEQYF.

The chain uses TRBV4-1 and TRBJ2-1; TRBD1 matches 9 bases. CDR3 length: 15 residues. Germline CDR1 and CDR2: MGHRA and YSYEKL. Losses at the gene ends were 2 bases for V and 12 bases for J; bases not matched to a gene: 11. This chain's CDR3 is CASSQTGTGNVGQFF. CDR3 bases: TGCGCCAGCAGCCAAACCGGGACAGGGAATGTAGGGCAGTTCTTC.

The sample holds a few counts of this clone. This rearrangement joins TRBV6-1 to TRBJ1-1; D uncertain. Germline assignment: CDR1 MNHNS and CDR2 SASEGT. Trimming stripped 6 bases from V and 1 base from J, with 6 bases between. The CDR3 extends over 12 amino acids. Here the CDR3 DNA reads TGTGCCAGCAGGGGAGGGAACACTGAAGCTTTCTTT. Encoded protein: CASRGGNTEAFF.

Only a few counts were recorded for this clone. This chain links TRBV7-2 with TRBJ2-5; weak D call: TRBD1 (5 bases). V was clipped by 1 base and J by 1 base, with 7 bases between them. The length of the CDR3 is 14 residues. CDR1 and CDR2 (germline): SGHTA, FQGNSA. The CDR3, as DNA: TGTGCCAGCAGCTTAGTTGGGGCCCAAGAGACCCAGTACTTC. This encodes CASSLVGAQETQYF.